This record concerns one TCR beta chain sequence. The antigen it recognizes is unknown. No clone much larger than this one lies a single base away; base qualities are absent. Libraries were built with the immunoSEQ multiplex PCR assay. DNA from the cultured, isolated CD4+ T cells was subjected to TCR beta CDR3 sequencing. Processing in the source paper ran as follows. Non-productive TCR sequences were removed, reads were trimmed to the CDR3 region, and CDR3s of at least 7 amino acids were retained. The MANAFEST web app was used to pick out antigen-specific clonotypes by comparing their expansion in peptide wells with that in reference cultures. For clones to be considered positive, expansion at FDR<0.05 versus reference and all other wells, an odds ratio above 5, and a frequency above 0.1% in two replicate wells were required. A clonotype was defined as cross-reactive if the clonotype was significantly expanded both in SARS-CoV-2 spike wells and in at least one common cold coronavirus spike condition. Levenshtein distance calculated with the stringdist R package was used to assess CDR3 similarity, and unrooted trees were constructed with ape in R 3.6.1. Not all clones reach the TCRdb copy of this immuneACCESS table, which keeps in-frame sequences only. Checked studies attribute under half of the gap to unresolved V genes and leave the rest unexplained. D and trimming were read from the DNA, whereas the V and J calls and clone size are those reported in that table. Present in this sample are 67,000 or so clones, around 76% of which were seen just once. The leading ten clones occupy roughly 4% of the sample.

Reading from cysteine to phenylalanine, the CDR3 counts 14 amino acids. The read is trimmed to its CDR3 DNA, 42 bases read in frame from base 1. CDR1 and CDR2 are drawn from the germline V gene: MNHEY, SVGAGI. V sheds 2 bases and J sheds 7 bases, leaving 14 bases between their ends. The record originates from a study of vaccination effects on CD4 cells after COVID-19 (dated by TCRdb to between 2020 and 2023). At the level of the whole study: Two doses of either the BNT162b2 or the mRNA-1273 mRNA SARS-CoV-2 vaccine were administered to participants. The full study included some 10 COVID-19 convalescent patients and a few SARS-CoV-2-naive healthy vaccine recipients. Cultures from other donors in the study were sequenced using the Oncomine TCR Beta short-read assay on an Illumina iSeq 100. In both COVID-19 convalescent patients and infection-naive vaccine recipients, the study compared SARS-CoV-2 spike-specific CD4+ TCR repertoires from before mRNA vaccination with those from after it.

The ViraFEST assay stimulated PBMC with viral peptide pools and then used TCR sequencing to identify antigen-specific CD4+ T cell clonotypes by expansion. After around 11 days of culture, CD4+ T cells were isolated with the EasySep CD4+ T cell isolation kit. Negative nucleocapsid antibody results before and after vaccination confirmed that the healthy vaccine recipients had no prior SARS-CoV-2 infection. Roughly 2.1 million PBMC per well were cultured in IMDM with 5% human AB serum, 7.5 to 10 IU/ml IL-2 and gentamicin, plus 10 ug/ml peptides. On days 3 and 7, half of the culture medium was replaced with fresh IL-2-containing medium. Unless otherwise noted, each peptide stimulation condition was cultured in triplicate wells. PBMC were separated from whole blood using Ficoll-Paque Plus gradient centrifugation and were then either cryopreserved at -140C or used fresh. The spike proteins of SARS-CoV-2 and of the common cold coronaviruses HCoV-NL63, HCoV-OC43 and HCoV-229E were spanned by overlapping peptide pools. The QIAamp micro DNA kit was used to extract genomic DNA from the cultured CD4+ T cells.

On the study overall, not on this receptor specifically: At late post-vaccination timepoints, both infection-induced and vaccine-induced clones showed marked clonal contraction, consistent with waning T cell responses. In healthy vaccine recipients, vaccine-induced clones were almost all SARS-CoV-2 mono-reactive, with only 1 of 255 cross-reactive with common cold coronaviruses. The study was limited by a small number of convalescent patients and lacked early post-infection timepoints.

The TCR sequence derives from a human donor who received a COVID-19 vaccine. The chain uses TRBV6-5 and TRBJ2-5; TRBD2 could be the D gene, as 5 bases match. The input for sequencing was CD4+ T cells from PBMCs cultured with HCoV-OC43 spike peptides, taken before COVID-19 vaccination. This specimen's cell subset or site label, per the study, means: HCoV-OC43 spike overlapping peptide pool stimulation. The DNA sequence reads TGTGCCAGCAGTTACCAACAGCAAGAGGGGACCCAGTACTTC. Protein translation: CASSYQQQEGTQYF.